The source of this T cell receptor beta chain is a study of response to subunit inactivated influenza vaccine. TCRdb ran MiXCR on the RT-PCR reads and lists one entry per CDR3 protein. Of some 550,000 distinct CDR3 sequences listed, approximately 22% are singletons. The CDR3 loop spans 15 amino acids. V was trimmed by 8 bases and J by 3 bases, leaving 20 bases between them. This clonotype was detected ten times or more. These data were likewise used in another study, on T cells expressing NK-cell markers. This second study says: It was by 5'RACE template switching with UMIs that TCR beta cDNA was made. Obtained from sorted CD3+CD56+NKG2C+, CD3+CD56+NKG2C- and CD3+CD56-NKG2C+ T cells were the TCR beta repertoires. Within several experiments, an anti-gamma-delta TCR antibody kept the sorting limited to alpha-beta TCR T cells. Dominance of the CD3+CD56-NKG2C+ fraction by these clonotypes also held in a handful of donors.

The chain recombines TRBV12-3 or TRBV12-4 with TRBJ2-7; perhaps TRBD2 as D (5 bases). Material: CD4+ T cells sorted from PBMCs, obtained less than 13 days after vaccination. This TCR was sampled from a man in his fifties who received an inactivated influenza vaccine. This chain's CDR3 is CASSVNIATLYEQYF. Here the CDR3 DNA reads TGTGCCAGCTCCGTCAACATAGCGACACTCTACGAGCAGTACTTC.